A single TCR beta chain is shown here with its context. Antigen: not known. PCR primers comprised 60 Vbeta and 13 Jbeta primers. Some clones are missing from TCRdb's copy, which holds only in-frame ones; the method was immunoSEQ multiplex PCR. Of some 220,000 clones listed, around 84% are singletons. There are 14 residues in the CDR3. Germline V gene lookup returns CDR1 MNHNS and CDR2 SASEGT. V lost 3 bases and J 3 bases, leaving 12 bases between the germline ends. The sample originates from a study of cytomegalovirus exposure and HLA in healthy donors. As for the study in general: Of several hundred genotyped donors, 65% to 85% clustered with self-reported Caucasian donors.

Broader study findings: Roughly uniform sequencing depth across donors was assumed, possibly incorrectly. Productive rates of about 87% or about 30% were seen for most TCR beta V segments in an earlier analysis. CMV serostatus was the sole immune exposure data available.

Material for sequencing was PBMCs. V gene TRBV6-1 combines with J gene TRBJ2-7; perhaps TRBD2 as D (5 bases). The TCR originated in a girl aged 2 to 10 in good health and CMV-seronegative. Here the CDR3 reads CASSEELVLYEQYF. The CDR3 coding sequence is TGTGCCAGCAGTGAGGAACTAGTCCTCTACGAGCAGTACTTC.